Given below is one T cell receptor (beta chain) in context. This entry comes from a study of CD4 and CD8 cells across lung adenocarcinoma regions. TCRdb independently ran MiXCR on the PCR reads; one entry per CDR3 protein. This table has about 19,000 distinct CDR3 sequences, 50% appearing once. The CDR3 is made up of 16 amino acids. Germline V CDR1 and CDR2: MDHEN, SYDVKM. This sequence was found in a male donor with lung adenocarcinoma. The CD4 and CD8 labels of this study may be unreliable. The chain is built from TRBV28 and TRBJ2-1; tentative D call: TRBD2 (5 bases). The DNA end favors TRBJ2-7, so the J call may be wrong. Sequencing input: CD8+ T cells from the margin of a lung tumor. The CDR3 reads CASSLGRGRPPYEQYF. CDR3 DNA sequence: TGTGCCAGCAGTTTAGGGAGAGGGCGTCCCCCCTACGAGCAGTACTTC.